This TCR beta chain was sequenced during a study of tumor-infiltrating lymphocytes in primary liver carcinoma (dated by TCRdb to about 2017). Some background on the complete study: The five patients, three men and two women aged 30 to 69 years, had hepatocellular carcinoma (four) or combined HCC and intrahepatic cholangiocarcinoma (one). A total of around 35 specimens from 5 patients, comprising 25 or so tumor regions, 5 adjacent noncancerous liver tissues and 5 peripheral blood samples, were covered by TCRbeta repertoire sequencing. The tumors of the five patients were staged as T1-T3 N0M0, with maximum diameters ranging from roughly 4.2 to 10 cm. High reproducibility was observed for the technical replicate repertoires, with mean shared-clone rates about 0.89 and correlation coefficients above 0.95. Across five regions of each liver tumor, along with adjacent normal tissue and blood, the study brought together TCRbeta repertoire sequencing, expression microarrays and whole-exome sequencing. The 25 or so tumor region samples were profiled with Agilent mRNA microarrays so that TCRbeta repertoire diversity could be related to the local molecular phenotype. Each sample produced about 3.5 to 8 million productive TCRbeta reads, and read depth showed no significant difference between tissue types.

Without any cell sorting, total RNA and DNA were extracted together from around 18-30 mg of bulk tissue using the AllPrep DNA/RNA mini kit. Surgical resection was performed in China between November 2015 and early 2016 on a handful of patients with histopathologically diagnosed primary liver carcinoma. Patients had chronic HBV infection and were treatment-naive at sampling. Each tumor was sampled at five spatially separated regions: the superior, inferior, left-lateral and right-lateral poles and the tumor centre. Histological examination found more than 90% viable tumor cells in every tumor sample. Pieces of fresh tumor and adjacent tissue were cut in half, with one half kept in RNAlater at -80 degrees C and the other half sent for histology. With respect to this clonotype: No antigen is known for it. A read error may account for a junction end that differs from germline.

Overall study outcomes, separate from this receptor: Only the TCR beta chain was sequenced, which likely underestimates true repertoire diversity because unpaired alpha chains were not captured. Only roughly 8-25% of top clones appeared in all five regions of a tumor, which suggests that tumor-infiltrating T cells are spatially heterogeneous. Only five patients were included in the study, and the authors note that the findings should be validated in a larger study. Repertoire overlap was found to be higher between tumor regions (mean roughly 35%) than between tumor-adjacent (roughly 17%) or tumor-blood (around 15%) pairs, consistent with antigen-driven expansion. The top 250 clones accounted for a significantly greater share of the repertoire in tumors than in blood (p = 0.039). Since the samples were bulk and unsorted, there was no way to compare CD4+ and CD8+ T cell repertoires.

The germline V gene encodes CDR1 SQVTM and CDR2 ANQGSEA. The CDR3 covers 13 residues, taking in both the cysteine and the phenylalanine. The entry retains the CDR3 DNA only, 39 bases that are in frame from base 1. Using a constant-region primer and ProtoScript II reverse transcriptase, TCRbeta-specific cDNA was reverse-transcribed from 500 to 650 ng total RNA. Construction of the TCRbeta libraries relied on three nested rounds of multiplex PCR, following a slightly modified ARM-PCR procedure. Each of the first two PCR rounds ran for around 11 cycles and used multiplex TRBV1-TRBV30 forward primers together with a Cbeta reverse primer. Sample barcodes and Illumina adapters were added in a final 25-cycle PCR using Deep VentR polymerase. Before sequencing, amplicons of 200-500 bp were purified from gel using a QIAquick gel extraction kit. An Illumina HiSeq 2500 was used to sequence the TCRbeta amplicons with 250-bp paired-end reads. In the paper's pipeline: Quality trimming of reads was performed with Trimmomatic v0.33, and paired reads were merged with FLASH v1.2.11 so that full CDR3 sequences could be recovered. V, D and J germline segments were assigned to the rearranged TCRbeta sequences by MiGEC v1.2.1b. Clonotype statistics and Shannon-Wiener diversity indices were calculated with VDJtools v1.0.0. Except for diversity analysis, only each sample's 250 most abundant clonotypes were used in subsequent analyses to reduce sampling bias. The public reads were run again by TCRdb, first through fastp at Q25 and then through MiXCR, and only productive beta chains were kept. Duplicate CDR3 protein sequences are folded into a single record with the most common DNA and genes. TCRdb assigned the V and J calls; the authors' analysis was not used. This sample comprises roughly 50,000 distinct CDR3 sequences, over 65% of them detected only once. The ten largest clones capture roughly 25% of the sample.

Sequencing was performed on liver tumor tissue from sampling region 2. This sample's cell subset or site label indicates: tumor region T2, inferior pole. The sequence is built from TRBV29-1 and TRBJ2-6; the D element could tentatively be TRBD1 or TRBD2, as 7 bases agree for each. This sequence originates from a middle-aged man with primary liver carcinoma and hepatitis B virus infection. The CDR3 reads CSVMTGRAKVLTF. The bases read TGCAGTGTGATGACAGGGAGGGCCAAGGTCCTGACTTTC.